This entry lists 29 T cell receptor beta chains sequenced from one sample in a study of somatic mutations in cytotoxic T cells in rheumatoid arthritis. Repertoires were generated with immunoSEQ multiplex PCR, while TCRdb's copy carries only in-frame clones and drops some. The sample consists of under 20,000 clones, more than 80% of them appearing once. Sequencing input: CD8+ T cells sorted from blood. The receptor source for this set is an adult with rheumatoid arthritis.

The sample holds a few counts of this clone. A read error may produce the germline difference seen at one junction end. The CDR3 sequence: CSADRAGGIF. The DNA of the CDR3 is TGCAGTGCAGACCGGGCAGGGGGAATCTTT. The rearrangement joins TRBV20-1 to TRBJ1-1; 7 nucleotides agree with TRBD1. The germline V gene has CDR1 DFQATT and CDR2 SNEGSKA (reference sequence). This CDR3 comprises 10 residues.

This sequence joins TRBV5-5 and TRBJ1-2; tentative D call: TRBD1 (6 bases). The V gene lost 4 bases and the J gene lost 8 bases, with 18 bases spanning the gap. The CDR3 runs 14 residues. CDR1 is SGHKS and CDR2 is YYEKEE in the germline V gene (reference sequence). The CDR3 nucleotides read TGTGCCAGCAGCCCTCGTGGGGGGGCTCGAGGCTACACCTTC. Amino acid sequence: CASSPRGGARGYTF.

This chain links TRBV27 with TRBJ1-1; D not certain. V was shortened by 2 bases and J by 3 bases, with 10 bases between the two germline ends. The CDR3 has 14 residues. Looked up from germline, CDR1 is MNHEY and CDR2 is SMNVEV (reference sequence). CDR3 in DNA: TGTGCCAGCAGTTTAAACCCAATCGACACTGAAGCTTTCTTT. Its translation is CASSLNPIDTEAFF.

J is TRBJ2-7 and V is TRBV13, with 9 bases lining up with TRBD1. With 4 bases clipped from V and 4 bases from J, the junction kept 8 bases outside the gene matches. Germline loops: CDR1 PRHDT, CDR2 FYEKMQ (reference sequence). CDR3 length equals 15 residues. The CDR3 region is CASSSVQGAVYEQYF. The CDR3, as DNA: TGTGCCAGCAGCTCAGTACAGGGGGCCGTGTACGAGCAGTACTTC.

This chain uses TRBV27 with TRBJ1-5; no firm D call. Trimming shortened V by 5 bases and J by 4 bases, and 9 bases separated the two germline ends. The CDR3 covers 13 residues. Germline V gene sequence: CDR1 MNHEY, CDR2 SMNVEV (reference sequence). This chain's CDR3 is CASSHRGNQPQHF. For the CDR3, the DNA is TGTGCCAGCAGTCATCGGGGAAATCAGCCCCAGCATTTT.

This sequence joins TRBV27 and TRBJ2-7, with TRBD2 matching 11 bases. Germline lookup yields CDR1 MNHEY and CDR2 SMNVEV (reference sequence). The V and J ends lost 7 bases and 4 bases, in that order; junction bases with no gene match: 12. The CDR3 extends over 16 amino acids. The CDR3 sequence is CASNIGLAGGGYEQYF. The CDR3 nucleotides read TGTGCCAGCAACATAGGGCTAGCGGGAGGAGGGTACGAGCAGTACTTC.

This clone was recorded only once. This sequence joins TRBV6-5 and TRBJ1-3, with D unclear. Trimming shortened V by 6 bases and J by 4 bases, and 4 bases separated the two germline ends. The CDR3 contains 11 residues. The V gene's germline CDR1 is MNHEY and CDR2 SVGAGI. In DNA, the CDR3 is TGTGCCAGCAGAGGCGGAAACACCATATATTTT. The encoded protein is CASRGGNTIYF.

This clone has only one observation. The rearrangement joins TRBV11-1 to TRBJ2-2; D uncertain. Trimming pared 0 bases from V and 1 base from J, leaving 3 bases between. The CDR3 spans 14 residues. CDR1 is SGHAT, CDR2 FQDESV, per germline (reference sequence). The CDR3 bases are TGTGCCAGCAGCTTAGCACGGAACACCGGGGAGCTGTTTTTT. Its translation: CASSLARNTGELFF.

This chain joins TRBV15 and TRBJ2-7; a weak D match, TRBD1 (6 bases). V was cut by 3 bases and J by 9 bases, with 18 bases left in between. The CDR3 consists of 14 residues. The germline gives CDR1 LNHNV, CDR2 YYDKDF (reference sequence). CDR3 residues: CATSRDQTGSAQYF. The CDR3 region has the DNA TGTGCCACCAGCAGGGACCAGACAGGTAGCGCGCAGTACTTC.

Written as DNA, the CDR3 is TGTGCCTGGAGTGGGGGACAGGGCTACGAGCAGTACTTC. Amino acid sequence: CAWSGGQGYEQYF. The rearrangement links TRBV30 to TRBJ2-7, with 9 bases that match TRBD1. V lost 1 base to trimming and J lost 3 bases; unmatched junction nucleotides: 1. Germline values: CDR1 GTSNPN, CDR2 SVGIG (reference sequence). CDR3 size: 13 residues.

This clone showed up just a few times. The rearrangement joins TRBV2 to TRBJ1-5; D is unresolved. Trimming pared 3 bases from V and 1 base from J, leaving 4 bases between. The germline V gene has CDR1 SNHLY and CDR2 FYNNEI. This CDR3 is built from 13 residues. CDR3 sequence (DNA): TGTGCCAGCAGTGAGGGAAGCAATCAGCCCCAGCATTTT. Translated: CASSEGSNQPQHF.

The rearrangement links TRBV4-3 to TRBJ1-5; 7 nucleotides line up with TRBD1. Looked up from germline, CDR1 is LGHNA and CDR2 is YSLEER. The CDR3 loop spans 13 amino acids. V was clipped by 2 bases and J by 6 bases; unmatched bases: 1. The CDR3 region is CASSQYRGQPQHF. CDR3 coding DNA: TGCGCCAGCAGCCAATACAGGGGTCAGCCCCAGCATTTT.

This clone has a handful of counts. CDR3 amino acids: CASSFAHSYEQYF. As DNA, the CDR3 is TGTGCCAGCAGCTTCGCCCACTCCTACGAGCAGTACTTC. V usage is TRBV7-2 and J usage is TRBJ2-7; the D is unclear. V was clipped by 3 bases and J by 0 bases, with 6 bases between them. This CDR3 is built from 13 residues. Germline V gene sequence: CDR1 SGHTA, CDR2 FQGNSA.

The CDR3 reads CASDLAESILYNEQFF. CDR3 coding DNA: TGTGCTAGTGACCTAGCGGAATCAATTCTCTACAATGAGCAGTTCTTC. The V gene is TRBV12-5, the J gene TRBJ2-1, with 7 bases identical to TRBD2. V lost 7 bases and J lost 3; bases outside the gene matches: 12. Germline CDR1 is LGHNT and CDR2 is FRNRAP. This CDR3 is 16 amino acids long.

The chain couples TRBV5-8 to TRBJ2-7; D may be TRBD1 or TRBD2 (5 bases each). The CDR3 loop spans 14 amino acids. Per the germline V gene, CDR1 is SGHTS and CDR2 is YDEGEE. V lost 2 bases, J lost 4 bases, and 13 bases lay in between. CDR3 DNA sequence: TGTGCCAGCAGCTTAGCAGGGAGTAGGTACGAGCAGTACTTC. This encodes CASSLAGSRYEQYF.

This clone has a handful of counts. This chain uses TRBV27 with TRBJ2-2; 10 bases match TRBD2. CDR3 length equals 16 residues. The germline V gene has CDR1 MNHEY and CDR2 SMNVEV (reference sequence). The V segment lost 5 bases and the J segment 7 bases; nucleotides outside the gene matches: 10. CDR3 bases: TGTGCCAGCAGTCTTGAGCGGGGGGGCCTTAGCGGGGAGCTGTTTTTT. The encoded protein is CASSLERGGLSGELFF.

The CDR3 loop reads CASSSGPMGTEAFF. DNA for the CDR3: TGTGCCAGCAGCTCGGGACCCATGGGAACTGAAGCTTTCTTT. The chain has TRBV7-3 and TRBJ1-1; a possible D gene is TRBD1 (5 bases). This CDR3 has 14 amino acids. Between the trimmed V and J ends, which lost 4 bases and 5 bases, there was a span of 14 bases. CDR1 and CDR2 from the germline V gene are SGHTA and FQGTGA.

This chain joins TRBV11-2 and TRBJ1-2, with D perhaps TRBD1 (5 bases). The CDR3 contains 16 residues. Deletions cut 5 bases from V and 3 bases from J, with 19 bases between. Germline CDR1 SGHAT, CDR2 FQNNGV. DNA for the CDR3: TGTGCCAGCAGCATCAATCGGGGGGATTCGGACTATGGCTACACCTTC. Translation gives CASSINRGDSDYGYTF.

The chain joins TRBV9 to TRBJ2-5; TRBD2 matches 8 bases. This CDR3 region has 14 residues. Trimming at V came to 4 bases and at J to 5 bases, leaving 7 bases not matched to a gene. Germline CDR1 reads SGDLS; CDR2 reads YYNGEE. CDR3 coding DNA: TGTGCCAGCAGCCCCAGGACTAGCTTTGAGACCCAGTACTTC. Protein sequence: CASSPRTSFETQYF.

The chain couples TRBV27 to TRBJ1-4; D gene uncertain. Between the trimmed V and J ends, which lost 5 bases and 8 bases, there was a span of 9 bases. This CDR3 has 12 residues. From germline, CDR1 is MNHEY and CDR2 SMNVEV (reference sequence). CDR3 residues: CASSPLGEKLFF. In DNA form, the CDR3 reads TGTGCCAGCAGTCCCCTGGGGGAAAAACTGTTTTTT.

CDR3 in amino acids: CASSLDFSGGITDTQYF. The CDR3 DNA reads TGTGCCAGCAGCTTAGATTTTAGCGGGGGCATTACAGATACGCAGTATTTT. The V call is TRBV7-2, the J call TRBJ2-3; 9 bases fit TRBD2. The trim removed 1 base at V and 3 bases at J, leaving 8 bases unmatched. Germline V lookup: CDR1 SGHTA, CDR2 FQGNSA. This CDR3 spans 17 amino acids.

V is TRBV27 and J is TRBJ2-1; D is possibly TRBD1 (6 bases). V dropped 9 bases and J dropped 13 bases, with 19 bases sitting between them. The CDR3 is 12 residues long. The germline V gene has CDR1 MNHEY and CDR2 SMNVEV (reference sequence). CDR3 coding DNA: TGTGCCAGGGTCCTCGTGGGCAGGGGTCAGTTCTTC. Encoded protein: CARVLVGRGQFF.

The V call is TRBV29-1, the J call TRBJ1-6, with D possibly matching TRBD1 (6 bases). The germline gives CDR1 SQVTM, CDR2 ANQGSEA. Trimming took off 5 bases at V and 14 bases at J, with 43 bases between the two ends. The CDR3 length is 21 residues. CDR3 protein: CSVFAGGQVRRPLRLFLSLHF. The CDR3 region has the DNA TGCAGCGTTTTTGCTGGGGGCCAGGTGCGGCGACCCTTGCGGCTTTTTTTGTCCCTCCACTTT.

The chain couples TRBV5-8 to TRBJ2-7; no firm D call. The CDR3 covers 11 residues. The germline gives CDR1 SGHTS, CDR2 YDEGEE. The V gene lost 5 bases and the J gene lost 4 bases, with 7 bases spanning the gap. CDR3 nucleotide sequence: TGTGCCAGCAGTCCTAGATACGAGCAGTACTTC. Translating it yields CASSPRYEQYF.

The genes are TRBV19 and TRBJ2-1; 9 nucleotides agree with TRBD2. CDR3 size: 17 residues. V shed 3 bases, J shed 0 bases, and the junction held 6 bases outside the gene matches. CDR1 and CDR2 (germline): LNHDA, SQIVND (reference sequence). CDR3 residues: CASSIPSGANSYNEQFF. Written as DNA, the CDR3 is TGTGCCAGTAGTATCCCTAGCGGGGCGAACTCCTACAATGAGCAGTTCTTC.

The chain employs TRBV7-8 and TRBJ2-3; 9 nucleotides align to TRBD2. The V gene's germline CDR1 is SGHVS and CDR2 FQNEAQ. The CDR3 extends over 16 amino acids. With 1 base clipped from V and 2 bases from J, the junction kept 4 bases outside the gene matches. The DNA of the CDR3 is TGTGCCAGCAGCTTAGTGGCGGGGGGGCTCACAGATACGCAGTATTTT. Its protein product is CASSLVAGGLTDTQYF.

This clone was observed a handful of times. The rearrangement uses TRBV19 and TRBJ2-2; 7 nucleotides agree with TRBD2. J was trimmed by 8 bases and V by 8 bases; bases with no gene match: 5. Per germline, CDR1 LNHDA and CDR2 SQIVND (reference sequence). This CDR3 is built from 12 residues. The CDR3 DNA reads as TGTGCCAGTCGGCTAGCGGCGGGGGAGCTGTTTTTT. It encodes CASRLAAGELFF.

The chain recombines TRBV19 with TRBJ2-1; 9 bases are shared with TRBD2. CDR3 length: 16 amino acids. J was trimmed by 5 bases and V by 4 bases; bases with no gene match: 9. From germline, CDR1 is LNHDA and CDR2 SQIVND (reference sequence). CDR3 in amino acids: CASSTLAAGGNNEQFF. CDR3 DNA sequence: TGTGCCAGTAGTACCCTTGCGGCGGGAGGGAACAATGAGCAGTTCTTC.

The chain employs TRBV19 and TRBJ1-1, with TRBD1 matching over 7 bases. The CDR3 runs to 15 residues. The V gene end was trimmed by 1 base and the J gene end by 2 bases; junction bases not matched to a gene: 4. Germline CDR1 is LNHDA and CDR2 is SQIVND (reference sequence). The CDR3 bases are TGTGCCAGTAGTATAGGACAGGGTGCCAACACTGAAGCTTTCTTT. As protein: CASSIGQGANTEAFF.